The 10 T cell receptor beta chains below were found in one sample sequenced in a study of CD8+CD57+ T cells in acquired aplastic anemia. Profiles of TCR beta VDJ and CDR3 were generated from a genomic DNA template. TCRdb used MiXCR to reprocess the reads, holding one entry per CDR3 protein. The table shows approximately 190,000 distinct CDR3 sequences, with more than 45% occurring only once. For sequencing, patients were chosen who had shown expansion of CD8+CD57+ cells by flow cytometry. The sample consisted of sorted CD4+, CD8+, or CD8+CD57+ T cells (not recorded which) from PBMCs. These TCRs come from a human donor with aplastic anemia.

In this sample, this clonotype turned up many times. A much larger clone lies one base from this, so it may be a read error. J is TRBJ1-2 and V is TRBV7-2; a possible D gene is TRBD1 (6 bases). This CDR3 has 13 residues. The germline V gene encodes CDR1 SGHTA and CDR2 FQGNSA. The V and J ends lost 5 bases and 3 bases respectively, with 10 bases between them. The CDR3 spells CASSPGGDYGYTF. DNA of the CDR3: TGTGCCAGCAGCCCCGGGGGCGACTATGGCTACACCTTC.

V is TRBV10-3 and J is TRBJ1-1; D call uncertain. The V gene's germline CDR1 is ENHRY and CDR2 SYGVKD. V dropped 7 bases and J dropped 0 bases, with 9 bases sitting between them. The CDR3 totals 13 residues. CDR3 region: CAINPSMNTEAFF. As DNA, the CDR3 is TGTGCCATCAACCCATCGATGAACACTGAAGCTTTCTTT.

This clonotype has just one count. The V call is TRBV25-1, the J call TRBJ2-3; weak D call: TRBD2 (5 bases). CDR1 MGHDK and CDR2 SYGVNS come from the germline V gene. The CDR3 has 13 residues. V gave up 5 bases and J gave up 4 bases, with 10 bases separating them. Written as DNA, the CDR3 is TGTGCCAGCAGTAAGACTATTTCAGATACGCAGTATTTT. This sequence encodes CASSKTISDTQYF.

In its sample, this clonotype was seen a few times. J is TRBJ2-3 and V is TRBV7-3, with D unclear. Germline values: CDR1 SGHTA, CDR2 FQGTGA. This CDR3 comprises 12 residues. Trimming cost V 2 bases and J 7 bases, with 7 bases left between them. CDR3 sequence: CASSLQGHTQYF. CDR3 sequence (DNA): TGTGCCAGCAGCTTACAAGGCCATACGCAGTATTTT.

The chain has TRBV28 and TRBJ1-5, with D perhaps TRBD1 (6 bases). This CDR3 is 13 amino acids long. Trimming stripped 10 bases from V and 6 bases from J, with 16 bases between. Germline values: CDR1 MDHEN, CDR2 SYDVKM. The chain's CDR3 is CAIDTGRGQPQHF. In DNA, the CDR3 is TGTGCCATCGACACAGGGAGAGGTCAGCCCCAGCATTTT.

This clonotype was picked up many times. This rearrangement joins TRBV5-5 to TRBJ1-1; D call uncertain. Trimming took off 0 bases at V and 6 bases at J, with 3 bases between the two ends. This CDR3 contains 11 residues. The germline gives CDR1 SGHKS, CDR2 YYEKEE (reference sequence). In nucleotides, the CDR3 is TGTGCCAGCAGCTTGGAGTCTGAAGCTTTCTTT. Its protein product is CASSLESEAFF.

The chain uses TRBV25-1 and TRBJ2-7; 8 bases map to TRBD2. The length of the CDR3 is 14 residues. After removal of 6 bases from V and 2 bases from J, the junction contained 6 bases not matched to a gene. CDR1 is MGHDK, CDR2 SYGVNS, per germline. The CDR3 nucleotides are TGTGCCAGCAGAGCAGCGGGGGCACCCTACGAGCAGTACTTC. Its protein product is CASRAAGAPYEQYF.

The sample holds many counts of this clonotype. This chain connects TRBV12-3 or TRBV12-4 to TRBJ2-3; 8 bases map to TRBD1. V lost 4 bases and J lost 4; bases outside the gene matches: 7. The CDR3 sequence is 15 residues long. The CDR3 region is CASSYRQGRPDTQYF. The CDR3 DNA sequence: TGTGCCAGCAGTTACCGACAGGGGAGGCCAGATACGCAGTATTTT.

The J gene is TRBJ2-5, the V gene TRBV10-3; possible D gene TRBD1, 5 bases. The V and J ends lost 11 bases and 5 bases respectively, with 15 bases between them. Germline loops: CDR1 ENHRY, CDR2 SYGVKD. The CDR3 consists of 12 residues. CDR3 residues: CAGGHRAETQYF. The CDR3 DNA sequence: TGTGCCGGCGGACACCGGGCGGAGACCCAGTACTTC.

The chain combines TRBV4-2 with TRBJ2-3; D tentatively fits TRBD1 or TRBD2 (5 bases each). Germline CDR1 and CDR2: LGHNA and YNFKEQ. This CDR3 contains 14 residues. V dropped 6 bases and J dropped 7 bases, with 17 bases sitting between them. This chain's CDR3 is CASRYTRWGNTQYF. DNA of the CDR3: TGTGCCAGCAGATACACCAGGTGGGGGAATACGCAGTATTTT.